The rows below give T cell receptor beta chains drawn from one sample of a study of blood T cell repertoires in COVID-19. Sequenced by immunoSEQ multiplex PCR; TCRdb stores in-frame clones only, minus some. Seen here are 100,000 to 150,000 clones, 75% to 85% observed once, and the top ten hold about 3.8%. The sequenced material came from peripheral blood. The receptors derive from a woman aged 50 to 60 with acute or convalescent COVID-19. Both conserved end residues are part of each CDR3. A D gene is named only where the DNA matches it firmly.

>TRBJ1-3|TRBD1|TRBV28
CASSLPGTGGFSGNTIYF
>TRBJ1-5|TRBD1|TRBV6-5
CASSPGQGSNQPQHF
>TRBJ1-1|NA|TRBV11-1
CASSLARAGGMNTEAFF
>TRBJ1-2|TRBD1|TRBV5-1
CASSVGQGADGYTF
>TRBJ1-2|TRBD1|TRBV6-1
CASSEGGQGTYGYTF
>TRBJ1-5|NA|TRBV7-6
CASSLKGGRSQPQHF
>TRBJ1-1|TRBD1|TRBV3-1/TRBV3-2
CASSQGTGRNTEAFF
>TRBJ1-1|NA|TRBV29-1
CSVATGRTEAFF
>TRBJ1-2|TRBD1|TRBV4-1
CASSQGPGQGMNYGYTF
>TRBJ1-1|TRBD1|TRBV18
CASSKGISGTGNPEAFF
>TRBJ2-7|NA|TRBV5-8
CASSLSGWEQYF
>TRBJ2-7|TRBD2|TRBV14
CASSPHPSSGSNEQYF
>TRBJ1-1|NA|TRBV18
CASSPGGDLGEAFF
>TRBJ2-7|NA|TRBV6-5
CASSRGFYEQYF
>TRBJ1-1|TRBD1|TRBV7-3
CASSLDRGSTEAFF
>TRBJ1-2|NA|TRBV29-1
CSVEPAPDYGYTF
>TRBJ1-3|NA|TRBV5-5
CASSTSPTGSGNTIYF
>TRBJ1-6|NA|TRBV19
CASSISADSPLHF
>TRBJ1-1|TRBD1|TRBV6-2/TRBV6-3
CASSYSEGQGWDTEAFF
>TRBJ1-2|TRBD1|TRBV12-3/TRBV12-4
CASSLGTGDYTF
>TRBJ1-6|TRBD1|TRBV7-9
CASSLSTGGSPLHF
>TRBJ1-1|NA|TRBV5-4
CASNKGGGWETEAFF
>TRBJ1-2|NA|TRBV7-2
CASSLKIIVETANYGYTF
>TRBJ1-1|NA|TRBV7-6
CASSSSGSMNTEAFF
>TRBJ2-7|TRBD2|TRBV19
CASSAGTNRGEQYF
>TRBJ1-5|NA|TRBV6-1
CASSEAVGSHRSDQPQHF
>TRBJ2-2|NA|TRBV11-2
CASSPRTANTGELFF
>TRBJ2-1|NA|TRBV5-1
CASSLRAGSAGNEQFF
>TRBJ1-2|NA|TRBV7-2
CASSLMRASSYGYTF
>TRBJ1-2|NA|TRBV5-4
CASSPPTLSYGYTF
>TRBJ1-5|NA|TRBV3-1/TRBV3-2
CASSQTRNQPQHF
>TRBJ2-1|TRBD2|TRBV10-3
CAISSGTSGYNEQFF
>TRBJ1-2|TRBD1|TRBV9
CASSVEGARSGGYTF
>TRBJ2-7|NA|TRBV5-8
CASSPMSLIGAYEQYF
>TRBJ2-7|TRBD1|TRBV7-2
CASRFRDRSSYEQYF
>TRBJ2-3|TRBD1|TRBV28
CASRLQGYGQYF
>TRBJ1-2|NA|TRBV29-1
CSVGLGGGYTF
>TRBJ2-2|NA|TRBV27
CASSSPTEPRFANTGELFF
>TRBJ1-5|TRBD1|TRBV2
CASSRQGTESNQPQHF
>TRBJ2-2|TRBD2|TRBV19
CATLAGGTAGELFF
>TRBJ1-5|NA|TRBV6-2/TRBV6-3
CASSYLARNQPQHF
>TRBJ2-1|TRBD2|TRBV5-1
CASSLRLAGGPDEQFF
>TRBJ2-1|TRBD2|TRBV5-1
CASSLSGGYNEQFF
>TRBJ1-2|NA|TRBV20-1
CSANDRRQIPANYGYTF
>TRBJ2-2|NA|TRBV11-2
CASGTPNTGELFF
>TRBJ2-1|TRBD2|TRBV11-2
CASSPLGGRSNEQFF
>TRBJ2-1|NA|TRBV5-1
CASEWTGSGNEQFF
>TRBJ1-6|NA|TRBV30
CAWSLSYNSPLHF
>TRBJ2-5|NA|TRBV12-5
CASGERTLVTQYF
>TRBJ2-3|TRBD1|TRBV10-2
CASSRGRDTDTQYF
>TRBJ1-6|NA|TRBV5-4
CASTITGYNSPLHF
>TRBJ2-1|TRBD2|TRBV27
CASSLAGGPGNEQFF